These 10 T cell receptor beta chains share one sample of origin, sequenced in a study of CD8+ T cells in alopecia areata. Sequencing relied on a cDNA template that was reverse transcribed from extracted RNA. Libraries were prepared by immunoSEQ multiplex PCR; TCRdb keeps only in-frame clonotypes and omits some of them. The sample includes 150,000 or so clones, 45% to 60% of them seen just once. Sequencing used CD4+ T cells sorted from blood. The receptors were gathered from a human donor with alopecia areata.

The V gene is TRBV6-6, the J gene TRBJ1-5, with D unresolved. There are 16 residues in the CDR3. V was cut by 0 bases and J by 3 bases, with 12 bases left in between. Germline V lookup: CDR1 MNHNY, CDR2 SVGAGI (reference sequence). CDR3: CASSYSGLAFNQPQHF. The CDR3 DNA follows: TGTGCCAGCAGTTACTCTGGCCTTGCCTTCAATCAGCCCCAGCATTTT.

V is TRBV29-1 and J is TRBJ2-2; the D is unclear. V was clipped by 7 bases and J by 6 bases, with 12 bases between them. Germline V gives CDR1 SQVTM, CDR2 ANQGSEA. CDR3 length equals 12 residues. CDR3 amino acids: CSADKNSGELFF. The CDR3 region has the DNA TGCAGCGCCGACAAAAATTCCGGGGAGCTGTTTTTT.

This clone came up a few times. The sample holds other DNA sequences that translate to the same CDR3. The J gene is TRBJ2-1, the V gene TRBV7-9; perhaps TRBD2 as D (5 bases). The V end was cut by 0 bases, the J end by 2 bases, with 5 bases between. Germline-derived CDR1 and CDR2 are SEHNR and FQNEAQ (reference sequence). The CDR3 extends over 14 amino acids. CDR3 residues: CASSLAGAYNEQFF. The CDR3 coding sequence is TGTGCCAGCAGCTTAGCGGGAGCCTACAATGAGCAGTTCTTC.

The CDR3 DNA follows: TGCGCCAGCAGCTTGTTGGGCACTGAAGCTTTCTTT. Its translation: CASSLLGTEAFF. The chain is built from TRBV5-1 and TRBJ1-1; D unresolved. Looked up from germline, CDR1 is SGHRS and CDR2 is YFSETQ. CDR3 length equals 12 residues. The V and J ends lost 1 base and 4 bases respectively, with 5 bases between them.

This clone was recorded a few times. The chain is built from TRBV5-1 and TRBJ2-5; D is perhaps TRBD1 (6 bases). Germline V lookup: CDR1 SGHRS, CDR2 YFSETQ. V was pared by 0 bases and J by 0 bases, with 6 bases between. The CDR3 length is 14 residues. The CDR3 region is CASSLGDNQETQYF. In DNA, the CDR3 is TGCGCCAGCAGCTTGGGGGACAACCAAGAGACCCAGTACTTC. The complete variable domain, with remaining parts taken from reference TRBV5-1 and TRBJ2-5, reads KAGVTQTPRYLIKTRGQQVTLSCSPISGHRSVSWYQQTPGQGLQFLFEYFSETQRNKGNFPGRFSGRQFSNSRSEMNVSTLELGDSALYLCASSLGDNQETQYFGPGTRLLVL.

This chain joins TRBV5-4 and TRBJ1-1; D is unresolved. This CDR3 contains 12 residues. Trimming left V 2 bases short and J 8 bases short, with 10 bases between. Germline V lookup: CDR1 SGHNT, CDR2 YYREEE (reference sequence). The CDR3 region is CASSLVSSEAFF. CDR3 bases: TGTGCCAGCAGCTTAGTGAGCTCCGAAGCTTTCTTT.

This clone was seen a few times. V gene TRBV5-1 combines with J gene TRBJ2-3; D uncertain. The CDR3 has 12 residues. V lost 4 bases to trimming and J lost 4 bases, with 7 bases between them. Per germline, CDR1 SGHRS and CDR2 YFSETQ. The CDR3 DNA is TGCGCCAGCAGCACGTCTCCAGATACGCAGTATTTT. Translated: CASSTSPDTQYF.

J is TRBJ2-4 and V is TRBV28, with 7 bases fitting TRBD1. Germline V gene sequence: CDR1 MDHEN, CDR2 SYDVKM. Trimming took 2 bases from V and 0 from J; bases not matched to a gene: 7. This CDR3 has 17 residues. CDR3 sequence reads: CASSLEVQGVAKNIQYF. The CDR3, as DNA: TGTGCCAGCAGTTTAGAGGTTCAGGGGGTAGCCAAAAACATTCAGTACTTC.

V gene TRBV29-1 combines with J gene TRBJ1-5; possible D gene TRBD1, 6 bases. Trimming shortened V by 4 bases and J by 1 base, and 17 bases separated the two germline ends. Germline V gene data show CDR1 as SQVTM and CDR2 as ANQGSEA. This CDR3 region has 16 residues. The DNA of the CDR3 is TGCAGCGTTGCCGACGCTTTTGGACAGAGCAATCAGCCCCAGCATTTT. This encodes CSVADAFGQSNQPQHF.

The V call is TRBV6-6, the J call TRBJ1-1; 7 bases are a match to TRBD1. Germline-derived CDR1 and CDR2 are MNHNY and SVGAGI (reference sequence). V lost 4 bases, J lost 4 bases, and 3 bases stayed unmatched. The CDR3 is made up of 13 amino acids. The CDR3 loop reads CASSSGQVTEAFF. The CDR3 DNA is TGTGCCAGCAGTTCTGGACAGGTCACTGAAGCTTTCTTT.